This passage covers 20 T cell receptor beta chains from one sample sequenced in a study of cytomegalovirus exposure and HLA in healthy donors. Generated by immunoSEQ multiplex PCR, the TCRdb table keeps only in-frame clones and is missing some. This table holds tens of thousands of clones, roughly 93% found once. The sequencing sample was made of PBMCs. The receptors were sampled from a woman under 40 in good health and CMV-seronegative.

V and J are TRBV28 and TRBJ2-2; TRBD2 agrees at 12 bases. From germline, CDR1 is MDHEN and CDR2 SYDVKM. Losses at the gene ends were 3 bases for V and 1 base for J; bases not matched to a gene: 9. The CDR3 consists of 19 residues. CDR3 nucleotide sequence: TGTGCCAGCAGTTTTGTACAGACTAGCGGGGGTGGGAACACCGGGGAGCTGTTTTTT. Translating gives CASSFVQTSGGGNTGELFF.

The chain joins TRBV6-1 to TRBJ1-2; 7 bases fit TRBD1. The J segment lost 4 bases and the V segment lost 8 bases, leaving 10 bases of the junction unmatched. The CDR3 spans 14 residues. Germline V gives CDR1 MNHNS, CDR2 SASEGT. In DNA, the CDR3 is TGTGCCAGCTCCCCAGGGGGACAGACCTATGGCTACACCTTC. Amino acids: CASSPGGQTYGYTF.

The V and J genes are TRBV5-1 and TRBJ2-3, with 7 nucleotides matching TRBD1. This CDR3 is 13 amino acids long. With V trimmed by 4 bases and J by 3 bases, 2 bases remained unmatched. Germline CDR1 is SGHRS and CDR2 is YFSETQ. The CDR3 loop is CASSLQGTDTQYF. The CDR3, as DNA: TGCGCCAGCAGCCTACAGGGGACAGATACGCAGTATTTT.

For this clone: A read error may account for a junction end that differs from germline. The chain has TRBV5-1 and TRBJ1-1; D is ambiguous. Germline-derived CDR1 and CDR2 are SGHRS and YFSETQ. CDR3 size: 13 residues. CDR3 sequence: CANSFASGEEAFF. The CDR3 DNA follows: TGCGCCAACAGCTTTGCGAGCGGAGAGGAAGCTTTCTTT.

The gene calls are TRBV5-1 and TRBJ2-3; TRBD1 agrees at 8 bases. Germline V lookup: CDR1 SGHRS, CDR2 YFSETQ. J lost 4 bases, V lost 3 bases, and 7 bases had no gene match. The CDR3 runs to 15 residues. CDR3 DNA: TGCGCCAGCAGCTCCGGACAGGGTTGGCCAGATACGCAGTATTTT. It yields the protein CASSSGQGWPDTQYF.

The chain couples TRBV10-3 to TRBJ2-7; unclear D gene. The V end lost 1 base, the J end lost 6 bases, and 4 bases lay between the germline ends. Germline CDR1 and CDR2: ENHRY and SYGVKD. The CDR3 has 11 amino acids. The CDR3 here is CAISEYGEQYF. The CDR3 DNA reads TGTGCCATCAGTGAGTACGGCGAGCAGTACTTC.

This chain uses TRBV5-6 with TRBJ1-1, with 8 bases fitting TRBD1. V gave up 8 bases and J gave up 6 bases; unmatched junction bases: 6. The CDR3 contains 12 residues. Looked up from germline, CDR1 is SGHDT and CDR2 is YYEEEE. This CDR3 reads CASNRGVAEAFF. DNA of the CDR3: TGTGCCAGTAACAGGGGGGTAGCTGAAGCTTTCTTT. Full variable domain (missing parts from reference TRBV5-6 and TRBJ1-1): DAGVTQSPTHLIKTRGQQVTLRCSPKSGHDTVSWYQQALGQGPQFIFQYYEEEERQRGNFPDRFSGHQFPNYSSELNVNALLLGDSALYLCASNRGVAEAFFGQGTRLTVV.

V is TRBV27 and J is TRBJ1-1, with D possibly TRBD1 on 6 matching bases. The CDR3 runs 16 residues. Germline V CDR1 and CDR2: MNHEY, SMNVEV (reference sequence). Trimming took off 2 bases at V and 2 bases at J, with 15 bases between the two ends. For the CDR3, the DNA is TGTGCCAGCAGTTTACACCGAGGACAGAAAAACACTGAAGCTTTCTTT. Its translation: CASSLHRGQKNTEAFF.

The V call is TRBV7-2, the J call TRBJ1-2; the D is unclear. This CDR3 spans 11 amino acids. Trimming removed 5 bases from V and 10 bases from J, with 11 bases in between. CDR1 and CDR2 (germline): SGHTA, FQGNSA. CDR3: CASSPRGVYTF. The DNA of the CDR3 is TGTGCCAGCAGCCCCCGGGGTGTCTACACCTTC. Based on the CDR3 plus reference TRBV7-2 and TRBJ1-2, the full variable domain is GAGVSQSPSNKVTEKGKDVELRCDPISGHTALYWYRQSLGQGLEFLIYFQGNSAPDKSGLPSDRFSAERTGGSVSTLTIQRTQQEDSAVYLCASSPRGVYTFGSGTRLTVV.

V and J are TRBV30 and TRBJ1-2; D perhaps matches TRBD1 (5 bases). Germline V gene lookup returns CDR1 GTSNPN and CDR2 SVGIG (reference sequence). The CDR3 totals 14 residues. V lost 2 bases and J lost 3, with 13 bases in between. CDR3 amino acids: CAWSKTGLHYGYTF. The CDR3 bases are TGTGCCTGGAGTAAAACAGGTTTGCACTATGGCTACACCTTC.

The chain is built from TRBV9 and TRBJ2-7; D perhaps matches TRBD2 (6 bases). The germline V and J ends were trimmed by 4 bases and 2 bases, with 16 bases remaining between them. The CDR3 is 15 amino acids. Germline V gene lookup returns CDR1 SGDLS and CDR2 YYNGEE. CDR3 DNA sequence: TGTGCCAGCAGCTTGGGGGAGGCAGTCACCTACGAGCAGTACTTC. This codes for CASSLGEAVTYEQYF. The full variable domain, its missing parts supplied by reference TRBV9 and TRBJ2-7, is DSGVTQTPKHLITATGQRVTLRCSPRSGDLSVYWYQQSLDQGLQFLIQYYNGEERAKGNILERFSAQQFPDLHSELNLSSLELGDSALYFCASSLGEAVTYEQYFGPGTRLTVT.

The chain joins TRBV5-1 to TRBJ1-2; D not resolved. V was clipped by 0 bases and J by 5 bases, with 14 bases between them. The germline gives CDR1 SGHRS, CDR2 YFSETQ. This CDR3 is built from 15 residues. The CDR3 sequence: CASSLDGEIYYGYTF. CDR3 DNA: TGCGCCAGCAGCTTGGACGGGGAGATTTATTATGGCTACACCTTC.

The V and J genes are TRBV19 and TRBJ1-5; 9 bases are a match to TRBD1. Trimming cost V 9 bases and J 6 bases; bases outside gene matches: 9. Looked up from germline, CDR1 is LNHDA and CDR2 is SQIVND (reference sequence). The CDR3 has 14 residues. The CDR3 is CASLDRGLGQPQHF. The DNA of the CDR3 is TGTGCCAGCCTGGACAGGGGCTTAGGTCAGCCCCAGCATTTT.

This clone has more than one count but fewer than ten. The chain joins TRBV7-9 to TRBJ2-1; the match to TRBD2 covers 8 bases. The CDR3 consists of 15 residues. Germline V gene sequence: CDR1 SEHNR, CDR2 FQNEAQ (reference sequence). The J segment lost 0 bases and the V segment lost 8 bases, leaving 6 bases of the junction unmatched. CDR3 in amino acids: CASWGRGGSYNEQFF. The CDR3 region has the DNA TGTGCCAGCTGGGGACGGGGGGGCTCCTACAATGAGCAGTTCTTC. Drawing the rest from reference TRBV7-9 and TRBJ2-1, the complete variable domain is DTGVSQNPRHKITKRGQNVTFRCDPISEHNRLYWYRQTLGQGPEFLTYFQNEAQLEKSRLLSDRFSAERPKGSFSTLEIQRTEQGDSAMYLCASWGRGGSYNEQFFGPGTRLTVL.

This rearrangement joins TRBV5-4 to TRBJ2-1; 12 bases align to TRBD2. Germline CDR1 is SGHNT and CDR2 is YYREEE (reference sequence). V lost 4 bases, J lost 6 bases, and 11 bases stayed unmatched. This CDR3 contains 17 residues. The CDR3 sequence is CASSPGTSGSYPNEQFF. DNA of the CDR3: TGTGCCAGCAGCCCAGGGACTAGCGGGTCATACCCCAATGAGCAGTTCTTC.

The chain combines TRBV6-5 with TRBJ2-1; D may be TRBD2 (6 bases). Between the trimmed V and J ends, which lost 5 bases and 4 bases, there was a span of 12 bases. Germline-derived CDR1 and CDR2 are MNHEY and SVGAGI. The CDR3 has 14 residues. CDR3: CASSQRTTYNEQFF. The CDR3 DNA follows: TGTGCCAGCAGTCAAAGGACTACGTACAATGAGCAGTTCTTC.

The chain recombines TRBV30 with TRBJ2-2; D gene ambiguous. CDR3 size: 14 residues. The germline V gene has CDR1 GTSNPN and CDR2 SVGIG (reference sequence). The V end lost 3 bases, the J end lost 0 bases, and 8 bases lay between the germline ends. CDR3: CAWSPNTNTGELFF. In nucleotides, the CDR3 is TGTGCCTGGAGCCCAAACACGAACACCGGGGAGCTGTTTTTT.

In DNA, the CDR3 is TGTGCCAGCAAACTATTCGACAGCCGCCCTGAAGCTTTCTTT. Its translation: CASKLFDSRPEAFF. The J gene is TRBJ1-1, the V gene TRBV6-6; weak D call: TRBD1 (5 bases). Germline V gene sequence: CDR1 MNHNY, CDR2 SVGAGI (reference sequence). Trimming shortened V by 7 bases and J by 6 bases, and 18 bases separated the two germline ends. The CDR3 spans 14 residues.

The chain couples TRBV7-9 to TRBJ2-1; 8 bases align to TRBD2. The CDR3 covers 14 residues. In germline, CDR1 is SEHNR, CDR2 FQNEAQ (reference sequence). V was clipped by 4 bases and J by 10 bases; unmatched bases: 9. DNA for the CDR3: TGTGCCAGCAGCTCCTCTAGCGGGTTTGGCGAGCAGTTCTTC. Protein product: CASSSSSGFGEQFF.

DNA for the CDR3: TGTGCCAGCAGCTTGGCCCTACCGGGACACCATTATAGCAATCAGCCCCAGCATTTT. Protein product: CASSLALPGHHYSNQPQHF. The V call is TRBV5-4, the J call TRBJ1-5; a weak D match, TRBD1 (6 bases). CDR1 is SGHNT, CDR2 YYREEE, per germline (reference sequence). V gave up 0 bases and J gave up 0 bases, with 19 bases separating them. CDR3 length: 19 residues.